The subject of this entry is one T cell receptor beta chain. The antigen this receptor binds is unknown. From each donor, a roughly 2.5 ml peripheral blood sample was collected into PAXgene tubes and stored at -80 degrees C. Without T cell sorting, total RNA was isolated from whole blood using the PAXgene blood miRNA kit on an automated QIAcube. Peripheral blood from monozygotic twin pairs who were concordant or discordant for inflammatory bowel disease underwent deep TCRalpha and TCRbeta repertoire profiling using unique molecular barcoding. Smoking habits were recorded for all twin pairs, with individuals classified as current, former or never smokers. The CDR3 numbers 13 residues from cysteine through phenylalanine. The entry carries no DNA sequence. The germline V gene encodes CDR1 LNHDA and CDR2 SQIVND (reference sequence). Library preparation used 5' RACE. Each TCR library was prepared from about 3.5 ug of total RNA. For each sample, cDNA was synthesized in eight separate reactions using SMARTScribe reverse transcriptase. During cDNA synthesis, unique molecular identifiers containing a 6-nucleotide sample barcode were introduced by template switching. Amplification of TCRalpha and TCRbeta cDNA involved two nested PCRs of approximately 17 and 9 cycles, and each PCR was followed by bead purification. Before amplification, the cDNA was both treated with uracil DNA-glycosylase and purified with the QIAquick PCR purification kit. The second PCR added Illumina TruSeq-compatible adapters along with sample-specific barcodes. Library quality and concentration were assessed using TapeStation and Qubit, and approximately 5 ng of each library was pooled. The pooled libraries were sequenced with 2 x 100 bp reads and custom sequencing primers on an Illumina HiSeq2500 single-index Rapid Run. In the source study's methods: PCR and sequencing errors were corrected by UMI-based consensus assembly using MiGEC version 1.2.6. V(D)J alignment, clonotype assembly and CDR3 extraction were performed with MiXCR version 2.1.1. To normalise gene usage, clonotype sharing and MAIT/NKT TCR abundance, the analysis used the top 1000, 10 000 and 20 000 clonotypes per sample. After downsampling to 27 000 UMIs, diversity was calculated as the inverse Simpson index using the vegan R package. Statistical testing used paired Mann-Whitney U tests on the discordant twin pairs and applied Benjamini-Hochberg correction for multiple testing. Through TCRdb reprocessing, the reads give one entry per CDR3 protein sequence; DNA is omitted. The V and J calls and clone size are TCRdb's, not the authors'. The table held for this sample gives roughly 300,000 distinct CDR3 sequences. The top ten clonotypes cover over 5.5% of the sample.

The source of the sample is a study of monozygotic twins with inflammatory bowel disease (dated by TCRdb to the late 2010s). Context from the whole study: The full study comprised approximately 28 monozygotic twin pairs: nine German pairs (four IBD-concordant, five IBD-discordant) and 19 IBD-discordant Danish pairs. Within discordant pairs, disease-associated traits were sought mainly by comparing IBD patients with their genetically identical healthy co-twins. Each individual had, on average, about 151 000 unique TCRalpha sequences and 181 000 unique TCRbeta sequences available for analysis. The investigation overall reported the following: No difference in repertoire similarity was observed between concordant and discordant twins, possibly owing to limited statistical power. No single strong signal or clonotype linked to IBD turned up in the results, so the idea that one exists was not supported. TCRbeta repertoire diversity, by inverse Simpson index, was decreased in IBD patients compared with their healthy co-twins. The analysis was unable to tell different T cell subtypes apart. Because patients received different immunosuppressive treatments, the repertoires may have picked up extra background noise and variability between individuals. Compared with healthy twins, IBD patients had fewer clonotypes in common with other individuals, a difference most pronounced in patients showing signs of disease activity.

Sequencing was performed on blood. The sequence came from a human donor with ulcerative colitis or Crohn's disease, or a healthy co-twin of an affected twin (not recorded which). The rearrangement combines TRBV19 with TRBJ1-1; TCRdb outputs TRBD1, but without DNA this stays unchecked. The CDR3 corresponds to CASSTTVNTEAFF.